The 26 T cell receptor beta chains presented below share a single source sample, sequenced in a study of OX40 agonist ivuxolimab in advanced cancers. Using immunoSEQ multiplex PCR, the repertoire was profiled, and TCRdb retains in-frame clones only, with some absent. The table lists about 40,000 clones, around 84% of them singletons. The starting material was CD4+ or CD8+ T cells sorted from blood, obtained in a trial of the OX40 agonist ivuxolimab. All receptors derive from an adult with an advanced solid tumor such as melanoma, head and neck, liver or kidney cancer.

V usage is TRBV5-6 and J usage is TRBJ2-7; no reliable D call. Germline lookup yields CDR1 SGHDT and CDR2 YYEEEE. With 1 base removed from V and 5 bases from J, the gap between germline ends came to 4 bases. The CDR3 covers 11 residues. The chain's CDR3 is CASSLLDEQYF. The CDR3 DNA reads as TGTGCCAGCAGCTTGTTGGACGAGCAGTACTTC.

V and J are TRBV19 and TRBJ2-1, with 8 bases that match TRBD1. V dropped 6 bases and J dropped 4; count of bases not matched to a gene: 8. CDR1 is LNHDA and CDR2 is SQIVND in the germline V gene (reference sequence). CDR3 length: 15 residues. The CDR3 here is CASSFQGAGYNEQFF. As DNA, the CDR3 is TGTGCCAGTAGCTTTCAGGGGGCTGGATACAATGAGCAGTTCTTC.

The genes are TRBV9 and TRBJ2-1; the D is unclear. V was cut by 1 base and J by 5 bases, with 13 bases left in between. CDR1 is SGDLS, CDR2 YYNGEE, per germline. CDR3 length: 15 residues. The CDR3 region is CASSVLLVANNEQFF. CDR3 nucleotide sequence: TGTGCCAGCAGCGTACTTCTCGTGGCGAACAATGAGCAGTTCTTC.

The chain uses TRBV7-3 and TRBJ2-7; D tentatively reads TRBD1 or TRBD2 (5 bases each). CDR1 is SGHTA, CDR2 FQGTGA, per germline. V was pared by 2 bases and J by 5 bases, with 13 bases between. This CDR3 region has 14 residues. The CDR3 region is CASSLFGRDHEQYF. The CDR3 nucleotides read TGTGCCAGCAGCTTATTCGGCAGGGACCACGAGCAGTACTTC.

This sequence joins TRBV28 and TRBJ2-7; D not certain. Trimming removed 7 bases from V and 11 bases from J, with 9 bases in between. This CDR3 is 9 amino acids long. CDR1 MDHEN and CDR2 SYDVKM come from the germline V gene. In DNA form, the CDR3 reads TGTGCCAGCATACCCACCAAGTACTTC. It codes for CASIPTKYF.

This CDR3 reads CASSLDRWQGGSEQYF. CDR3 DNA sequence: TGTGCCAGCAGCTTGGATAGGTGGCAGGGTGGTTCCGAGCAGTACTTC. The rearrangement uses TRBV5-6 and TRBJ2-7; D perhaps matches TRBD1 (5 bases). Germline CDR1 and CDR2: SGHDT and YYEEEE. V was shortened by 0 bases and J by 6 bases, with 19 bases between the two germline ends. The CDR3 extends over 16 amino acids.

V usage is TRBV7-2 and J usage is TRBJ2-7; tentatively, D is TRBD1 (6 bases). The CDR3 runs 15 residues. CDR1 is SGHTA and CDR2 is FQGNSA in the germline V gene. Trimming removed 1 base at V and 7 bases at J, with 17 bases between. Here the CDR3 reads CASSLVGNRVGEQYF. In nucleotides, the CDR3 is TGTGCCAGCAGCTTAGTTGGGAACAGGGTCGGTGAGCAGTACTTC.

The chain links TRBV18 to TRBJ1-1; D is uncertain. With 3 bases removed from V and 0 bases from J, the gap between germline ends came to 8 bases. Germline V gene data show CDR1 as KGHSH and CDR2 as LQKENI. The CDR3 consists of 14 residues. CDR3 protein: CASSPGVMNTEAFF. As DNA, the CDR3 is TGTGCCAGCTCACCCGGAGTAATGAACACTGAAGCTTTCTTT.

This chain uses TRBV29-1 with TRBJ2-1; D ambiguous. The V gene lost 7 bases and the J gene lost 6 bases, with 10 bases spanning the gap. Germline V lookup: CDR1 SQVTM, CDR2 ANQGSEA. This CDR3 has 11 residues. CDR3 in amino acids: CSARASNEQFF. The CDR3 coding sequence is TGCAGCGCCCGGGCATCCAATGAGCAGTTCTTC.

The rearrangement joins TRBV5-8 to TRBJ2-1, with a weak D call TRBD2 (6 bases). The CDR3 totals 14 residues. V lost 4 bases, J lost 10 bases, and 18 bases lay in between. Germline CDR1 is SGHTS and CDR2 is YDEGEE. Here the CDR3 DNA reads TGTGCCAGCAGCGATCCCGGGGAAGCGGGCGAGCAGTTCTTC. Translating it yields CASSDPGEAGEQFF.

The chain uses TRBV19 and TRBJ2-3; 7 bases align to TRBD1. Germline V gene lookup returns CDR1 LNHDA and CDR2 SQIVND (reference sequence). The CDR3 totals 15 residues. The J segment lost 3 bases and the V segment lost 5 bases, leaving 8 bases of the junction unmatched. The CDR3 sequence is CASSRTDRATDTQYF. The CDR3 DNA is TGTGCCAGTAGTCGGACCGACAGGGCTACAGATACGCAGTATTTT.

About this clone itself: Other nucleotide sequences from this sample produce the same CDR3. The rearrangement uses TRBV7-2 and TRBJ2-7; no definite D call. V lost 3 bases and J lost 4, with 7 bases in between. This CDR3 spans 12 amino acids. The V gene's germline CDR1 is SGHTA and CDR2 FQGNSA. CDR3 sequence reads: CASSFQGYEQYF. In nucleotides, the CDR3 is TGTGCCAGCAGCTTTCAAGGTTACGAGCAGTACTTC.

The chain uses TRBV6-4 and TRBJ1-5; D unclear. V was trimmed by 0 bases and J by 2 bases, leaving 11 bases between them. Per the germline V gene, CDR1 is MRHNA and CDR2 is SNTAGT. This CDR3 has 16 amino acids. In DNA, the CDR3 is TGTGCCAGCAGTGACTCGGAGGCTACCGGCAATCAGCCCCAGCATTTT. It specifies CASSDSEATGNQPQHF.

This CDR3 reads CASSFRDTSSYEQYF. The CDR3 DNA follows: TGCGCCAGCAGCTTCCGGGACACGTCTTCCTACGAGCAGTACTTC. The chain carries TRBV23-1 and TRBJ2-7, with a possible D match to TRBD1 (6 bases). TRBV23-1 qualifies as an ORF whose function is uncertain. V lost 6 bases, J lost 1 base, and 16 bases lay in between. The CDR3 has 15 residues.

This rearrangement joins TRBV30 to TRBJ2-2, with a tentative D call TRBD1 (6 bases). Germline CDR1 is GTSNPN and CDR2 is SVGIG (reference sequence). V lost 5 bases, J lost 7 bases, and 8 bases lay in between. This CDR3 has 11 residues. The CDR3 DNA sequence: TGTGCCTGGGGGACAATCGGGGAGCTGTTTTTT. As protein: CAWGTIGELFF.

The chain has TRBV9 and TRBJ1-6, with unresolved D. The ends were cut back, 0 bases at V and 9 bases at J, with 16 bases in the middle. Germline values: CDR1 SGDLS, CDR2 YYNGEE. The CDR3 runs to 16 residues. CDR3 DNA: TGTGCCAGCAGCGTAGGTGAAGGGAAATACGGTTCACCCCTCCACTTT. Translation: CASSVGEGKYGSPLHF.

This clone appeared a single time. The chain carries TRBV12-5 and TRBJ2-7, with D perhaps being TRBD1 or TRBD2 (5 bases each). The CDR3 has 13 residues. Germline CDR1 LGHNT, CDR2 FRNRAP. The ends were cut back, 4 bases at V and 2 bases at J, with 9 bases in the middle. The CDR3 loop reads CASGWGPAYEQYF. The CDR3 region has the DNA TGTGCTAGTGGTTGGGGACCTGCCTACGAGCAGTACTTC.

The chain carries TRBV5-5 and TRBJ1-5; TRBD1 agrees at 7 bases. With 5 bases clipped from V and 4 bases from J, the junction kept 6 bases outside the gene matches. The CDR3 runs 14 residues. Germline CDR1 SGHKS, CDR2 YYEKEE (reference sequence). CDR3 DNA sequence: TGTGCCAGCAGACCGGGACAGACTAATCAGCCCCAGCATTTT. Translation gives CASRPGQTNQPQHF.

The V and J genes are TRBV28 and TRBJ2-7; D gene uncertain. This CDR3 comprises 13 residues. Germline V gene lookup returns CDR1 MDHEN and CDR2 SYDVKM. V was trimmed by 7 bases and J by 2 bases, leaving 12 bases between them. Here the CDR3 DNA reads TGTGCCAGCACCTTGGGTAGCACCTACGAGCAGTACTTC. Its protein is CASTLGSTYEQYF.

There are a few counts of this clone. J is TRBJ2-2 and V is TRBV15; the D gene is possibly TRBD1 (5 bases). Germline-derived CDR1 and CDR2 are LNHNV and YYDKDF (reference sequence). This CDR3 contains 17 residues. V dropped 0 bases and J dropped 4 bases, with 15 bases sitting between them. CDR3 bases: TGTGCCACCAGCAGAGACCCAGGGCCCCGCGGCACCGGGGAGCTGTTTTTT. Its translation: CATSRDPGPRGTGELFF.

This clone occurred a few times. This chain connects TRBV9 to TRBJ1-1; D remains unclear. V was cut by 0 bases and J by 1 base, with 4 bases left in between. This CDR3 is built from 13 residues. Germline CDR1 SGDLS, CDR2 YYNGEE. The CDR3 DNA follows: TGTGCCAGCAGCGTAGACGGGAACACTGAAGCTTTCTTT. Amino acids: CASSVDGNTEAFF.

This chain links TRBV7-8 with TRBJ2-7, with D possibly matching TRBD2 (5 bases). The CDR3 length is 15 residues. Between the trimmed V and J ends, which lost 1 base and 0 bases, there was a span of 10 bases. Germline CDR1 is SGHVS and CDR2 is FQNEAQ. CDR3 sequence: CASSLVFRGSYEQYF. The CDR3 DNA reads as TGTGCCAGCAGCTTAGTCTTCCGGGGCTCCTACGAGCAGTACTTC. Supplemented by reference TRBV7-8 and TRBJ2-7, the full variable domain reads GAGVSQSPRYKVAKRGQDVALRCDPISGHVSLFWYQQALGQGPEFLTYFQNEAQLDKSGLPSDRFFAERPEGSVSTLKIQRTQQEDSAVYLCASSLVFRGSYEQYFGPGTRLTVT.

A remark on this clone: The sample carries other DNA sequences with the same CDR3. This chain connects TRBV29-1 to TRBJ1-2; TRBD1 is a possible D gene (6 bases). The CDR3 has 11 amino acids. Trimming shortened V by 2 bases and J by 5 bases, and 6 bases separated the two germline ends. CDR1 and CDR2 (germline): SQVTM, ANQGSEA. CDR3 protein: CSVERGYGYTF. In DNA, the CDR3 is TGCAGCGTTGAAAGGGGGTATGGCTACACCTTC.

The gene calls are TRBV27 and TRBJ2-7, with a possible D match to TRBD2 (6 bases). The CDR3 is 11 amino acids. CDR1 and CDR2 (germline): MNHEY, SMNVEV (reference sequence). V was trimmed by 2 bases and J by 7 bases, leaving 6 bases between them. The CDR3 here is CASSLGGEQYF. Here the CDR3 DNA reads TGTGCCAGCAGTTTAGGGGGGGAGCAGTACTTC.

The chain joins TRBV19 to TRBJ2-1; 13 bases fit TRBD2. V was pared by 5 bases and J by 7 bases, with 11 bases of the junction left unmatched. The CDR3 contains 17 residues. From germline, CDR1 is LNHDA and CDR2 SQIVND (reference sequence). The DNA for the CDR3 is TGTGCCAGTAGTCTCCTACTAGCGGGAGGGCCGAGGAATGAGCAGTTCTTC. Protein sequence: CASSLLLAGGPRNEQFF.

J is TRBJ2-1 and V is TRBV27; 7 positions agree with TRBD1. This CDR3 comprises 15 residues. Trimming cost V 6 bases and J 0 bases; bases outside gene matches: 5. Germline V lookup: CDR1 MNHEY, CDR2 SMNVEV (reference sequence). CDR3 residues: CASRWGQYSYNEQFF. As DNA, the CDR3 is TGTGCCAGCAGATGGGGACAGTACTCCTACAATGAGCAGTTCTTC.